Listed here are 15 T cell receptor beta chains from one sample, sequenced in a study of T cells after yellow fever vaccination. TCRdb fed the 5' RACE reads into MiXCR, producing one record per CDR3 protein. This table holds 620,000 or so distinct CDR3 sequences, over 9% found once. The specimen comprised PBMCs, sampled on the day of the yellow fever booster vaccination. The receptors derive from a man aged 25-45 years who received the YFV17D yellow fever vaccine.

The V gene is TRBV5-1, the J gene TRBJ2-1, with D tentatively TRBD2 (5 bases). The ends were cut back, 4 bases at V and 12 bases at J, with 17 bases in the middle. The length of the CDR3 is 13 residues. Germline V gene sequence: CDR1 SGHRS, CDR2 YFSETQ. As DNA, the CDR3 is TGCGCCAGCAGCCTAGCCATAGGTGTTGGGCAGTTCTTC. The encoded protein is CASSLAIGVGQFF. Full variable domain (outside the CDR3, taken from reference TRBV5-1 and TRBJ2-1): KAGVTQTPRYLIKTRGQQVTLSCSPISGHRSVSWYQQTPGQGLQFLFEYFSETQRNKGNFPGRFSGRQFSNSRSEMNVSTLELGDSALYLCASSLAIGVGQFFGPGTRLTVL.

This clonotype was recorded a few times. This rearrangement joins TRBV12-3 or TRBV12-4 to TRBJ2-3, with 8 bases matching TRBD2. This CDR3 has 16 amino acids. J gave up 0 bases and V 6 bases, and 8 bases lay outside the gene matches. CDR3: CASSSHSGVSTDTQYF. CDR3 coding DNA: TGTGCCAGCAGCTCCCATAGCGGGGTTAGCACAGATACGCAGTATTTT.

The chain is built from TRBV7-6 and TRBJ2-1; 8 positions match TRBD2. This CDR3 has 15 amino acids. With V trimmed by 5 bases and J by 2 bases, 5 bases remained unmatched. Germline CDR1 and CDR2: SGHVS and FNYEAQ. DNA for the CDR3: TGTGCCAGCAGCATCGGACTAGCTACCTACAATGAGCAGTTCTTC. This gives the protein CASSIGLATYNEQFF.

There are a few counts of this clonotype. V is TRBV5-1 and J is TRBJ2-1; 8 bases map to TRBD1. Germline assignment: CDR1 SGHRS and CDR2 YFSETQ. CDR3 length: 14 residues. Trimming cost V 3 bases and J 4 bases; bases outside gene matches: 3. The CDR3: CASSSGQDYNEQFF. The CDR3 DNA is TGCGCCAGCAGCTCGGGACAGGATTACAATGAGCAGTTCTTC.

This clonotype was detected many times. The chain combines TRBV7-2 with TRBJ2-5; the D is unclear. CDR3 size: 13 residues. V dropped 1 base and J dropped 5 bases, with 8 bases sitting between them. CDR1 and CDR2 (germline): SGHTA, FQGNSA. In DNA, the CDR3 is TGTGCCAGCAGCTTAGTGGGTCGGGAGACCCAGTACTTC. As protein: CASSLVGRETQYF.

The chain combines TRBV27 with TRBJ2-1, with 10 nucleotides matching TRBD2. Germline V CDR1 and CDR2: MNHEY, SMNVEV (reference sequence). The length of the CDR3 is 15 residues. With V trimmed by 5 bases and J by 6 bases, 7 bases remained unmatched. CDR3 sequence: CASSAPGLASNEQFF. DNA for the CDR3: TGTGCCAGCAGTGCACCGGGACTAGCGTCCAATGAGCAGTTCTTC.

The chain links TRBV6-6 to TRBJ2-5; no clear D. V was clipped by 4 bases and J by 5 bases, with 11 bases between them. This CDR3 is built from 13 residues. From germline, CDR1 is MNHNY and CDR2 SVGAGI (reference sequence). The CDR3 protein is CASSFSVGETQYF. The CDR3 region has the DNA TGTGCCAGCAGTTTCTCAGTTGGCGAGACCCAGTACTTC.

Only one count was recorded for this clonotype. The rearrangement joins TRBV5-5 to TRBJ2-7; maybe TRBD2 (6 bases). The CDR3 covers 13 residues. V lost 4 bases and J 2 bases, leaving 10 bases between the germline ends. Looked up from germline, CDR1 is SGHKS and CDR2 is YYEKEE (reference sequence). The CDR3 DNA follows: TGTGCCAGCAGCCCGGGGGTCCCCTACGAGCAGTACTTC. Translating it yields CASSPGVPYEQYF.

The genes are TRBV11-2 and TRBJ2-1; 14 positions match TRBD2. The V gene's germline CDR1 is SGHAT and CDR2 FQNNGV. The V gene end was trimmed by 2 bases and the J gene end by 8 bases; junction bases not matched to a gene: 14. The CDR3 has 19 residues. DNA of the CDR3: TGTGCCAGCAGCTTACAAGGGTTTCGACTAGCGGGAGGGCCTCATGAGCAGTTCTTC. Protein product: CASSLQGFRLAGGPHEQFF.

The chain carries TRBV5-6 and TRBJ2-4; no clear D. Trimming removed 4 bases from V and 0 bases from J, with 11 bases in between. The V gene's germline CDR1 is SGHDT and CDR2 YYEEEE. CDR3 length equals 15 residues. The CDR3 bases are TGTGCCAGCAGCCCCTCAACACTAGCCAAAAACATTCAGTACTTC. Its translation: CASSPSTLAKNIQYF.

The CDR3 DNA sequence: TGTGCCAGCAGCTTAGAAGTTCAGACGGTCGAGCAGTACTTC. It translates to CASSLEVQTVEQYF. The V call is TRBV7-6, the J call TRBJ2-7; D not resolved. The CDR3 covers 14 residues. Trimming removed 1 base from V and 6 bases from J, with 13 bases in between. Germline-derived CDR1 and CDR2 are SGHVS and FNYEAQ.

This clonotype was detected only a few times. CDR3 nucleotide sequence: TGCGCCAGCAGCTCCCCCGGGACTAGCGGTCACAATGAGCAGTTCTTC. Protein sequence: CASSSPGTSGHNEQFF. The J gene is TRBJ2-1, the V gene TRBV5-1; 11 positions agree with TRBD2. After removal of 3 bases from V and 5 bases from J, the junction contained 7 bases not matched to a gene. This CDR3 has 16 amino acids. The germline V gene encodes CDR1 SGHRS and CDR2 YFSETQ.

The J gene is TRBJ1-2, the V gene TRBV30; 7 bases are shared with TRBD1. Germline lookup yields CDR1 GTSNPN and CDR2 SVGIG (reference sequence). The CDR3 totals 13 residues. The ends lost 5 bases at V and 3 bases at J; junction bases unmatched: 6. The CDR3 region has the DNA TGTGCCTGGTCTACCGGGACAGACTATGGCTACACCTTC. Amino acid sequence: CAWSTGTDYGYTF.

The rearrangement uses TRBV18 and TRBJ1-1; no clear D gene. Germline V gene lookup returns CDR1 KGHSH and CDR2 LQKENI. The CDR3 consists of 13 residues. V lost 3 bases and J 7 bases, leaving 12 bases between the germline ends. CDR3: CASSPSGAGEAFF. The CDR3 DNA is TGTGCCAGCTCACCTTCAGGCGCGGGTGAAGCTTTCTTT.

There are many counts of this clonotype. The chain has TRBV29-1 and TRBJ1-1; tentative D call: TRBD1 (6 bases). The CDR3 is 13 amino acids. Germline V gives CDR1 SQVTM, CDR2 ANQGSEA. The V end lost 6 bases, the J end lost 0 bases, and 11 bases lay between the germline ends. CDR3 DNA: TGCAGCGTAGAGCAGGGGATGAACACTGAAGCTTTCTTT. Amino acids: CSVEQGMNTEAFF.